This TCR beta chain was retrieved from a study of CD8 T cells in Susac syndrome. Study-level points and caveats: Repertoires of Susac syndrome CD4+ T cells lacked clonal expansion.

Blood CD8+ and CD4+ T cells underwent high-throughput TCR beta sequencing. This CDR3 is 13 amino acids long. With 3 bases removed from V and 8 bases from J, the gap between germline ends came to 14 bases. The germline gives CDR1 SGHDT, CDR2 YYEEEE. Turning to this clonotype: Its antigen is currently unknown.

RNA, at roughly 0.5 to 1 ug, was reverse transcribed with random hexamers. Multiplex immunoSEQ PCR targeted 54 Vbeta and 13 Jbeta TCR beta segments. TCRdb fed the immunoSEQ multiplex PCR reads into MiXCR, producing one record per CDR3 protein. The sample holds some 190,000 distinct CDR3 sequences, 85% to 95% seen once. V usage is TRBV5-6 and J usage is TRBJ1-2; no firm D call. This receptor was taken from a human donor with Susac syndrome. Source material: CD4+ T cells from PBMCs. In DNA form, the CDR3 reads TGTGCCAGCAGCTCTATCGACCTCGGCGGCTACACCTTC. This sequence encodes CASSSIDLGGYTF.